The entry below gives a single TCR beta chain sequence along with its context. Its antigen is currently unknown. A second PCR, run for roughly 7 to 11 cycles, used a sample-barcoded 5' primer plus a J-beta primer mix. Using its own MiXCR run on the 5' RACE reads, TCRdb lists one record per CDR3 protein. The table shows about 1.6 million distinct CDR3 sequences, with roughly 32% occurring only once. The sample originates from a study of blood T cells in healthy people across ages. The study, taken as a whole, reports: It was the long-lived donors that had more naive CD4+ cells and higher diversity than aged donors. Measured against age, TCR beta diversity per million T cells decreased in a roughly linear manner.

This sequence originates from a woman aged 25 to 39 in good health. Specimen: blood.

The CDR3, as DNA: TGTGCCAGCAGCCCGATGATCCGAGGGGAGCTGTTTTTT. It translates to CASSPMIRGELFF. The chain combines TRBV9 with TRBJ2-2; D is undetermined. V was clipped by 4 bases and J by 8 bases, with 12 bases between them. CDR1 is SGDLS, CDR2 YYNGEE, per germline. This CDR3 has 13 residues.